The entry that follows covers one TCR beta chain sequence. Its antigen is unknown. These data are taken from a study of T cell responses to AZD1222 COVID-19 vaccine. Study results and limitations: Donor demographics were predominantly white British with a female majority; clonal diversity may be underestimated. It was only after the peak T cell response that any repertoires were sampled.

V gave up 0 bases and J gave up 1 base, with 10 bases separating them. The CDR3 runs to 15 residues. Germline loops: CDR1 SGHRS, CDR2 YFSETQ. Assay used: immunoSEQ multiplex PCR; TCRdb lists only in-frame clones, some missing. Counted here are approximately 79,000 clones, 70% to 90% occurring once; the ten biggest clones make up 11%. The source material was peripheral blood, sampled on day 0 of AZD1222 vaccination. The sequence was collected from an adult in good health. The chain employs TRBV5-1 and TRBJ1-1, with D unclear. The CDR3 DNA follows: TGCGCCAGCAGCTTGGCTGGCGGGCAGAACACTGAAGCTTTCTTT. Amino acids: CASSLAGGQNTEAFF.